A single sample is the source of the 16 T cell receptor beta chains below, sequenced in a study of early T cells in non-severe SARS-CoV-2 infection. TCRdb ran MiXCR on the 5' RACE reads and lists one entry per CDR3 protein. The data contain more than 80,000 distinct CDR3 sequences, about 10% of them singletons. Sequencing input: whole blood. Source of these receptors: an adult who was a healthcare worker with PCR-confirmed SARS-CoV-2 infection or an uninfected control (not recorded which).

In the case of this clonotype: The junction departs from the called germline gene at one end, perhaps through a read error. This rearrangement joins TRBV5-1 to TRBJ2-3, with D possibly being TRBD2 (5 bases). The germline V gene has CDR1 SGHRS and CDR2 YFSETQ. The CDR3 consists of 13 residues. The CDR3 region has the DNA TGCGCCAGCAGCATGGGGAGCACAGATGCGCAGTATTTT. It specifies CASSMGSTDAQYF.

The V call is TRBV29-1, the J call TRBJ2-7; 9 nucleotides line up with TRBD1. Germline assignment: CDR1 SQVTM and CDR2 ANQGSEA. CDR3 size: 15 residues. V gave up 4 bases and J gave up 6 bases; unmatched junction bases: 13. The CDR3 here is CSVVSGGQGTREQYF. CDR3 bases: TGCAGCGTTGTCTCAGGGGGACAGGGTACCCGCGAGCAGTACTTC.

This clonotype was seen more than once but under ten times. The V gene is TRBV20-1, the J gene TRBJ2-1; D is tentatively TRBD1 or TRBD2 (6 bases each). CDR3 length equals 13 residues. The V and J ends lost 6 bases and 4 bases respectively, with 13 bases between them. CDR1 is DFQATT and CDR2 is SNEGSKA in the germline V gene (reference sequence). DNA for the CDR3: TGCAGTGCCCCGGGGGACATTTACAATGAGCAGTTCTTC. Protein product: CSAPGDIYNEQFF.

This clonotype was recorded at least ten times. This chain uses TRBV6-2 or TRBV6-3 with TRBJ2-1, with D tentatively TRBD2 (6 bases). Trimming took off 6 bases at V and 8 bases at J, with 29 bases between the two ends. The germline CDR1 and CDR2 sequences are MNHEY and SVGEGT. The CDR3 spans 18 residues. CDR3 in DNA: TGTGCCAGCAGAAGCCCTAGGGCGGGCGGGGTCCAGCGCGATGAGCAGTTCTTC. This gives the protein CASRSPRAGGVQRDEQFF.

This clonotype appeared a few times. The V and J genes are TRBV29-1 and TRBJ1-1; D remains unclear. V lost 6 bases to trimming and J lost 5 bases, with 19 bases between them. The CDR3 has 14 amino acids. Germline values: CDR1 SQVTM, CDR2 ANQGSEA. The CDR3 loop is CSVLLGRTKTEAFF. The CDR3 nucleotides read TGCAGCGTCCTCCTCGGCCGGACTAAGACTGAAGCTTTCTTT.

The V call is TRBV7-2, the J call TRBJ2-1, with D possibly being TRBD1 (6 bases). The CDR3 runs 12 residues. V was shortened by 5 bases and J by 7 bases, with 9 bases between the two germline ends. Germline assignment: CDR1 SGHTA and CDR2 FQGNSA. CDR3 sequence (DNA): TGTGCCAGCAGCCGAGGGGGAAATGAGCAGTTCTTC. Residues: CASSRGGNEQFF.

This clonotype occurred many times. The chain couples TRBV6-5 to TRBJ1-1; D perhaps matches TRBD1 (6 bases). The CDR3 extends over 14 amino acids. The ends were cut back, 2 bases at V and 6 bases at J, with 13 bases in the middle. Germline V CDR1 and CDR2: MNHEY, SVGAGI. The CDR3 coding sequence is TGTGCCAGCAGTTACACCCGGACAGCTTCTGAAGCTTTCTTT. Protein product: CASSYTRTASEAFF.

The rearrangement links TRBV11-1 to TRBJ1-1; no firm D call. Looked up from germline, CDR1 is SGHAT and CDR2 is FQDESV (reference sequence). The CDR3 spans 13 residues. V dropped 3 bases and J dropped 6 bases, with 11 bases sitting between them. The DNA for the CDR3 is TGTGCCAGCAGCTTTTCTTCCGAAGCTGAAGCTTTCTTT. Its translation is CASSFSSEAEAFF.

The CDR3 loop is CSARNRLNSNQPQHF. CDR3 bases: TGCAGTGCAAGGAACAGGCTGAATAGCAATCAGCCCCAGCATTTT. The chain couples TRBV20-1 to TRBJ1-5; maybe TRBD1 (5 bases). Germline CDR1 reads DFQATT; CDR2 reads SNEGSKA (reference sequence). The CDR3 has 15 residues. Trimming left V 6 bases short and J 0 bases short, with 15 bases between.

V and J are TRBV5-1 and TRBJ2-1; D is possibly TRBD2 (5 bases). V lost 0 bases and J 5 bases, leaving 12 bases between the germline ends. The CDR3 is made up of 15 amino acids. The germline V gene encodes CDR1 SGHRS and CDR2 YFSETQ. The CDR3 spells CASSLAWGDDNEQFF. CDR3 coding DNA: TGCGCCAGCAGCTTGGCCTGGGGAGACGACAATGAGCAGTTCTTC.

CDR3 protein: CASTVSLATQYF. The CDR3 DNA follows: TGTGCCAGCACCGTCAGCTTAGCGACCCAGTACTTC. The rearrangement uses TRBV7-2 and TRBJ2-5; D ambiguous. The CDR3 spans 12 residues. The germline CDR1 and CDR2 sequences are SGHTA and FQGNSA. V was pared by 7 bases and J by 7 bases, with 13 bases between.

This clonotype was counted many times. The chain combines TRBV20-1 with TRBJ1-1; TRBD1 might be the D (5 bases). The CDR3 sequence is 12 residues long. Trimming cost V 4 bases and J 8 bases, with 14 bases left between them. CDR1 is DFQATT and CDR2 is SNEGSKA in the germline V gene (reference sequence). The CDR3 sequence is CSATRMGREAFF. CDR3 DNA: TGCAGTGCTACCCGGATGGGACGCGAAGCTTTCTTT.

This clonotype came up many times. The rearrangement links TRBV28 to TRBJ2-7, with 9 positions matching TRBD1. V gave up 3 bases and J gave up 5 bases; unmatched junction bases: 11. The CDR3 contains 16 residues. Germline CDR1 is MDHEN and CDR2 is SYDVKM. The CDR3 loop reads CASSLVPGTGYNEQYF. Written as DNA, the CDR3 is TGTGCCAGCAGTTTGGTTCCCGGGACAGGGTATAACGAGCAGTACTTC.

The V and J genes are TRBV6-5 and TRBJ1-4; D call uncertain. Germline-derived CDR1 and CDR2 are MNHEY and SVGAGI. The CDR3 loop spans 14 amino acids. The V gene lost 0 bases and the J gene lost 5 bases, with 7 bases spanning the gap. The CDR3 loop reads CASSYSNGNEKLFF. DNA for the CDR3: TGTGCCAGCAGTTACTCGAACGGGAATGAAAAACTGTTTTTT.

This clonotype appeared once. The rearrangement joins TRBV9 to TRBJ1-5; D possibly corresponds to TRBD1 (5 bases). CDR3 size: 14 residues. In germline, CDR1 is SGDLS, CDR2 YYNGEE. Trimming took off 0 bases at V and 6 bases at J, with 10 bases between the two ends. In nucleotides, the CDR3 is TGTGCCAGCAGCGTAGATCAGGGCAGTCAGCCCCAGCATTTT. Protein product: CASSVDQGSQPQHF. Full variable domain (outside the CDR3, taken from reference TRBV9 and TRBJ1-5): DSGVTQTPKHLITATGQRVTLRCSPRSGDLSVYWYQQSLDQGLQFLIQYYNGEERAKGNILERFSAQQFPDLHSELNLSSLELGDSALYFCASSVDQGSQPQHFGDGTRLSIL.

V and J are TRBV12-3 or TRBV12-4 and TRBJ2-5; D perhaps matches TRBD1 (6 bases). The V end was cut by 6 bases, the J end by 4 bases, with 18 bases between. The CDR3 is made up of 15 amino acids. CDR3 residues: CASRTPGDRVETQYF. The CDR3 DNA reads TGTGCCAGCAGGACCCCAGGGGATCGCGTAGAGACCCAGTACTTC.